The text below deals with one T cell receptor beta chain. Authors' processing steps: Cell counts per sample came from amplifying reference gene primers. Profiling relied on immunoSEQ multiplex PCR, and the TCRdb table lists in-frame clones only, not all of them. The DNA was the basis for D and trimming; V, J and clone size are from that table. The table lists around 250,000 clones, 85% to 90% of them singletons. This record belongs to a study of blood T cell repertoires in COVID-19. Study at large: Sites in the United States, Italy and Spain provided acute and convalescent COVID-19 samples.

Germline loops: CDR1 MNHEY, CDR2 SMNVEV (reference sequence). This CDR3 region has 13 residues. The germline V and J ends were trimmed by 5 bases and 7 bases, with 12 bases remaining between them. The sequencing input was PBMCs or T cells enriched from blood (not recorded which). This chain uses TRBV27 with TRBJ2-1; the D gene is possibly TRBD2 (6 bases). The sequence derives from a man aged 45-60 years who had been exposed to COVID-19. CDR3 loop: CASSRDSANEQFF. CDR3 bases: TGTGCCAGCAGTCGGGACTCTGCGAATGAGCAGTTCTTC.